Following are 14 T cell receptor beta chains from one sample sequenced in a study of T cells in Graves' hyperthyroidism and ophthalmopathy. TCR beta CDR3 regions were amplified from RNA. Researchers ran a first-round RT-PCR on the TCR CDR3 using the HTBI primer set. TCRdb processed the multiplex PCR reads anew with MiXCR; each CDR3 protein has one entry. This sample yields roughly 750,000 distinct CDR3 sequences, of which 16% are seen a single time; approximately 8% belongs to the top ten. Sequencing was done on a sample of blood. The receptor source for this set is a man aged 18 to 29 with Graves' hyperthyroidism.

Many counts were recorded for this clonotype. The chain is built from TRBV2 and TRBJ2-3; 12 positions agree with TRBD2. V shed 5 bases and J 4 bases; nucleotides not matched to a gene: 10. In germline, CDR1 is SNHLY, CDR2 FYNNEI. The CDR3 consists of 17 residues. CDR3 in DNA: TGTGCCAGCAGTTCAGACCCTAGCGGGAGGGACCCAGATACGCAGTATTTT. This translates into CASSSDPSGRDPDTQYF. Full variable domain (missing parts from reference TRBV2 and TRBJ2-3): EPEVTQTPSHQVTQMGQEVILRCVPISNHLYFYWYRQILGQKVEFLVSFYNNEISEKSEIFDDQFSVERPDGSNFTLKIRSTKLEDSAMYFCASSSDPSGRDPDTQYFGPGTRLTVL.

This clonotype appeared a few times. The chain combines TRBV5-1 with TRBJ1-1; no reliable D call. The ends were cut back, 5 bases at V and 4 bases at J, with 9 bases in the middle. The CDR3 consists of 12 residues. CDR1 SGHRS and CDR2 YFSETQ come from the germline V gene. CDR3 amino acids: CASRRTFTEAFF. In DNA form, the CDR3 reads TGCGCCAGCAGGAGGACTTTCACTGAAGCTTTCTTT. The whole variable domain, remainder taken from reference TRBV5-1 and TRBJ1-1, is KAGVTQTPRYLIKTRGQQVTLSCSPISGHRSVSWYQQTPGQGLQFLFEYFSETQRNKGNFPGRFSGRQFSNSRSEMNVSTLELGDSALYLCASRRTFTEAFFGQGTRLTVV.

Ten or more counts support this clonotype. This chain uses TRBV28 with TRBJ2-5; 9 bases align to TRBD1. The J segment lost 2 bases and the V segment lost 7 bases, leaving 17 bases of the junction unmatched. The CDR3 has 18 amino acids. In germline, CDR1 is MDHEN, CDR2 SYDVKM. CDR3 DNA sequence: TGTGCCAGCACCGCTCCCGTATCACGGACAGGGGTACAAGAGACCCAGTACTTC. Encoded protein: CASTAPVSRTGVQETQYF.

This clonotype showed up many times. This chain joins TRBV28 and TRBJ2-7; D remains ambiguous. V dropped 4 bases and J dropped 4 bases, with 11 bases sitting between them. This CDR3 region has 13 residues. Germline values: CDR1 MDHEN, CDR2 SYDVKM. The CDR3 nucleotides are TGTGCCAGCAGTTACCCCCCAATGTACGAGCAGTACTTC. It yields the protein CASSYPPMYEQYF.

In this sample, this clonotype turned up many times. CDR3: CASSLTSASTDTQYF. The CDR3 DNA sequence: TGTGCCAGCAGTCTGACTAGCGCTAGCACAGATACGCAGTATTTT. The chain employs TRBV7-6 and TRBJ2-3; the match to TRBD2 covers 8 bases. CDR3 length: 15 amino acids. The germline gives CDR1 SGHVS, CDR2 FNYEAQ. V lost 6 bases to trimming and J lost 0 bases; unmatched junction nucleotides: 5.

This clonotype was found a few times. The V and J genes are TRBV5-1 and TRBJ2-7, with 7 positions matching TRBD1. CDR1 SGHRS and CDR2 YFSETQ come from the germline V gene. The V segment lost 4 bases and the J segment 3 bases; nucleotides outside the gene matches: 4. CDR3 size: 13 residues. The CDR3 here is CASSVDRNYEQYF. In DNA, the CDR3 is TGCGCCAGCAGCGTGGACAGGAACTACGAGCAGTACTTC.

This clonotype was seen repeatedly, ten times or more. The chain uses TRBV28 and TRBJ1-5; D not resolved. Deletions cut 5 bases from V and 6 bases from J, with 11 bases between. CDR1 is MDHEN and CDR2 is SYDVKM in the germline V gene. This CDR3 has 13 amino acids. CDR3 in DNA: TGTGCCAGCAGTCCATGGTGGGTTCAGCCCCAGCATTTT. Its protein is CASSPWWVQPQHF.

This chain connects TRBV18 to TRBJ2-4; D is ambiguous. V lost 3 bases to trimming and J lost 7 bases, with 10 bases between them. Germline CDR1 reads KGHSH; CDR2 reads LQKENI. This CDR3 region has 13 residues. The CDR3 coding sequence is TGTGCCAGCTCACCCCCTATAAGGAACATTCAGTACTTC. Translated: CASSPPIRNIQYF.

This clonotype came up a few times. The chain uses TRBV5-6 and TRBJ2-4; 7 nucleotides match TRBD1. This CDR3 has 14 amino acids. CDR1 and CDR2 from the germline V gene are SGHDT and YYEEEE. With V trimmed by 1 base and J by 6 bases, 4 bases remained unmatched. As DNA, the CDR3 is TGTGCCAGCAGCTTGACAGGGGTTGGAAACATTCAGTACTTC. Amino acid sequence: CASSLTGVGNIQYF.

This clonotype appeared many times. The CDR3 reads CSARPSGRANNEQFF. CDR3 nucleotides: TGCAGTGCTAGACCTAGCGGGAGGGCCAACAATGAGCAGTTCTTC. V and J are TRBV20-1 and TRBJ2-1; 12 bases align to TRBD2. J was trimmed by 5 bases and V by 2 bases; bases with no gene match: 4. CDR1 and CDR2 from the germline V gene are DFQATT and SNEGSKA (reference sequence). This CDR3 is 15 amino acids long.

V and J are TRBV20-1 and TRBJ1-1, with a tentative D call TRBD1 (5 bases). The CDR3 is made up of 15 amino acids. Per germline, CDR1 DFQATT and CDR2 SNEGSKA (reference sequence). Trimming removed 0 bases from V and 1 base from J, with 12 bases in between. The CDR3 DNA reads as TGCAGTGCTAGAGACCGCAGGGTTGGGAACACTGAAGCTTTCTTT. Amino acids: CSARDRRVGNTEAFF.

The table lists this clonotype with a few counts. This chain joins TRBV29-1 and TRBJ2-3, with 8 nucleotides matching TRBD1. Germline CDR1 SQVTM, CDR2 ANQGSEA. V gave up 2 bases and J gave up 4 bases; unmatched junction bases: 5. This CDR3 has 14 amino acids. CDR3 nucleotide sequence: TGCAGCGTTGAATTGGGACAGGATCCAGATACGCAGTATTTT. Its translation is CSVELGQDPDTQYF.

Regarding this clonotype: This sequence may be a read error, since a much larger clone differs from it by one base. V usage is TRBV6-9 and J usage is TRBJ2-1, with TRBD2 as a possible D gene (6 bases). The germline V gene encodes CDR1 MNHGY and CDR2 SVAAGI. CDR3 size: 15 residues. In DNA form, the CDR3 reads TGTGCCAGCAGTTATCAGGAGGGCCAATGGAATGAGCGGTTCTTC. Protein sequence: CASSYQEGQWNERFF.

The chain links TRBV28 to TRBJ2-7, with 8 bases fitting TRBD1. J gave up 3 bases and V 5 bases, and 9 bases lay outside the gene matches. Germline values: CDR1 MDHEN, CDR2 SYDVKM. The CDR3 length is 15 residues. The CDR3 sequence: CASSLLTGAYYEQYF. The CDR3 coding sequence is TGTGCCAGCAGTCTGCTGACAGGGGCGTACTACGAGCAGTACTTC.